This is a list of T cell receptor beta chains from one sample in a study of blood T cells in healthy people across ages. TCRdb reprocessed the 5' RACE reads via MiXCR and lists one record per CDR3 protein. The sample includes 1.5 million to 2 million distinct CDR3 sequences, approximately 28% of them seen just once. The sample comprised blood. The receptors derive from a woman between 25 and 40 years old in good health. Each CDR3 is given with its conserved first and last residue. Each record gives: D gene, CDR3 length, J gene, clone size, V gene, CDR3 protein, CDR3 DNA. D genes are given only for firm matches. The size entry is marked missing in some rows and otherwise reads once, few, many or a size class.

. | 12 | TRBJ1-1 | . | TRBV28 | CAAGRGNTEAFF | TGTGCCGCCGGCAGGGGCAACACTGAAGCTTTCTTT
TRBD1 | 13 | TRBJ1-5 | once | TRBV30 | CAWSTQGNQPQHF | TGTGCCTGGAGTACACAGGGGAATCAGCCCCAGCATTTT
. | 12 | TRBJ1-1 | . | TRBV20-1 | CSASLTGTEAFF | TGCAGTGCCTCTCTGACGGGGACTGAAGCTTTCTTT
. | 17 | TRBJ2-2 | once | TRBV6-2/TRBV6-3 | CASSYTTGILNTGELFF | TGTGCCAGCAGTTACACTACAGGGATCCTCAACACCGGGGAGCTGTTTTTT
TRBD1 | 16 | TRBJ2-7 | . | TRBV6-6 | CASSYGWGQGSCEQYF | TGTGCCAGCAGTTACGGGTGGGGACAGGGCTCCTGCGAGCAGTACTTC
. | 15 | TRBJ1-2 | . | TRBV9 | CASKGQMRVKSGYTF | TGTGCCAGCAAAGGGCAGATGAGGGTAAAAAGCGGCTACACCTTC
. | 13 | TRBJ1-2 | many | TRBV6-6 | CASSAYRPGGYTF | TGTGCCAGCAGCGCCTATAGACCTGGGGGCTACACCTTC
. | 15 | TRBJ2-6 | few | TRBV7-3 | CASSLLFSGANVLTF | TGTGCCAGCAGCTTATTGTTTTCTGGGGCCAACGTCCTGACTTTC
. | 13 | TRBJ2-4 | . | TRBV6-2/TRBV6-3 | CASIRAAGQEQYF | TGTGCCAGTATTCGGGCTGCGGGGCAGGAGCAGTACTTC
TRBD1 | 15 | TRBJ1-2 | . | TRBV11-2 | CASSSTRDRVDGYTF | TGTGCCAGCAGCTCAACGAGGGACAGGGTGGACGGCTACACCTTC
TRBD1 | 15 | TRBJ1-5 | many | TRBV5-1 | CASSWTGGGGQPQHF | TGTGCCAGCAGCTGGACAGGGGGCGGCGGGCAGCCCCAGCATTTT
. | 17 | TRBJ1-2 | few | TRBV4-1 | CASSQVFRTSDNYGYTF | TGTGCCAGCAGCCAAGTATTCCGGACATCGGACAACTATGGCTACACCTTC
TRBD1 | 14 | TRBJ2-7 | many | TRBV20-1 | CSAVPGTGIYEQYF | TGCAGTGCTGTTCCCGGGACAGGGATCTACGAGCAGTACTTC
TRBD2 | 19 | TRBJ2-1 | . | TRBV5-1 | CASSSFTSGRGSSYNEQFF | TGCGCCAGCAGCTCCTTCACTAGCGGGAGGGGAAGCTCCTACAATGAGCAGTTCTTC
. | 13 | TRBJ1-1 | few | TRBV28 | CASSSAGNTEAFF | TGTGCCAGCAGTTCGGCGGGTAACACTGAAGCTTTCTTT
. | 15 | TRBJ2-7 | . | TRBV3-1 | CASGHISRGVYEQYF | TGTGCCAGCGGCCATATATCCAGGGGGGTCTACGAGCAGTACTTC
TRBD2 | 15 | TRBJ2-1 | . | TRBV27 | CASRILAGGPYEQFF | TGTGCCAGCAGAATTCTAGCGGGAGGGCCCTATGAGCAGTTCTTC
. | 15 | TRBJ2-7 | many | TRBV20-1 | CSAAGPPTSSYEQYF | TGCAGTGCCGCGGGACCACCAACGAGCTCCTACGAGCAGTACTTC
TRBD1 | 18 | TRBJ2-3 | . | TRBV12-3/TRBV12-4 | CASSLRFGRTGRTDTQYF | TGTGCCAGCAGTTTAAGGTTTGGGAGGACAGGGAGAACAGATACGCAGTATTTT
TRBD1 | 15 | TRBJ1-2 | . | TRBV12-3/TRBV12-4 | CASSPMGQLSYGYTF | TGTGCCAGCAGCCCGATGGGACAGCTTTCCTATGGCTACACCTTC
. | 16 | TRBJ2-1 | . | TRBV29-1 | CSVDNVEARENDEQFF | TGCAGCGTGGACAACGTGGAGGCTCGGGAGAACGATGAGCAGTTCTTC
TRBD2 | 14 | TRBJ2-1 | . | TRBV4-3 | CASSQDITSGEQFF | TGCGCCAGCAGCCAAGATATCACTAGCGGAGAGCAGTTCTTC
. | 15 | TRBJ2-4 | many | TRBV3-1 | CASSQVSSSKNIQYF | TGTGCCAGCAGCCAAGTATCCAGCTCCAAAAACATTCAGTACTTC
. | 14 | TRBJ2-1 | few | TRBV7-3 | CASSFGGTGNEQFF | TGTGCCAGCAGCTTTGGGGGAACGGGGAATGAGCAGTTCTTC
TRBD1 | 16 | TRBJ1-5 | . | TRBV6-6 | CTSSYLDRGRNQPQHF | TGTACCAGCAGTTACCTGGACAGGGGGAGGAATCAGCCCCAGCATTTT
. | 14 | TRBJ1-2 | . | TRBV9 | CASSVGPQNYGYTF | TGTGCCAGCAGCGTAGGGCCGCAGAACTATGGCTACACCTTC
TRBD1 | 15 | TRBJ2-2 | many | TRBV2 | CASRIDRGNTGELFF | TGTGCCAGCAGAATAGACAGGGGGAACACCGGGGAGCTGTTTTTT
. | 12 | TRBJ1-3 | . | TRBV29-1 | CSARQTGNTIYF | TGCAGCGCAAGACAGACGGGAAACACCATATATTTT
TRBD2 | 13 | TRBJ2-3 | . | TRBV28 | CASNGGGAHTQYF | TGTGCCAGCAACGGCGGGGGGGCCCACACGCAGTATTTT
. | 13 | TRBJ2-7 | . | TRBV7-2 | CASSFATTGEQYF | TGTGCCAGCAGCTTTGCGACTACAGGCGAGCAGTACTTC
TRBD2 | 17 | TRBJ2-1 | many | TRBV7-2 | CASSLSVVASGSAEQFF | TGTGCCAGCAGCTTATCCGTCGTGGCTAGCGGGAGTGCTGAGCAGTTCTTC
. | 13 | TRBJ1-2 | few | TRBV19 | CASMTESNYGYTF | TGTGCCAGTATGACGGAATCCAACTATGGCTACACCTTC
. | 14 | TRBJ1-4 | few | TRBV14 | CASSLSRFSEKLFF | TGTGCCAGCAGCCTAAGCCGGTTCTCCGAAAAACTGTTTTTT
TRBD1 | 16 | TRBJ2-1 | . | TRBV7-6 | CASSRSPGQSYNEQFF | TGTGCCAGCAGCCGCTCTCCGGGACAGAGTTACAATGAGCAGTTCTTC
. | 15 | TRBJ2-1 | few | TRBV18 | CASSLTGPGYNEQFF | TGTGCCAGCTCGTTGACCGGCCCCGGTTACAATGAGCAGTTCTTC
TRBD2 | 17 | TRBJ2-1 | few | TRBV10-2 | CASSEGGGLAAYNEQFF | TGCGCCAGCAGTGAGGGGGGTGGGCTAGCGGCCTACAATGAGCAGTTCTTC
. | 11 | TRBJ2-5 | few | TRBV12-3/TRBV12-4 | CASRFSGSQYF | TGTGCCAGCAGGTTTAGTGGGTCCCAGTACTTC
. | 10 | TRBJ2-5 | many | TRBV20-1 | CSARRESQYF | TGCAGTGCTAGAAGGGAGTCCCAGTACTTC
. | 16 | TRBJ2-7 | . | TRBV28 | CASSLIGPPVPYEQYF | TGTGCCAGCAGTTTAATTGGGCCCCCGGTTCCCTACGAGCAGTACTTC
. | 13 | TRBJ2-3 | many | TRBV20-1 | CSARLARTDTQYF | TGCAGTGCTAGGCTAGCGAGGACAGATACGCAGTATTTT
. | 15 | TRBJ2-1 | . | TRBV5-1 | CASSSVGTSYNEQFF | TGCGCCAGCAGCTCGGTCGGGACTTCCTACAATGAGCAGTTCTTC
. | 10 | TRBJ2-7 | . | TRBV21-1 | CASSSRPQYF | TGTGCCAGCAGCAGCCGGCCCCAGTACTTC
. | 12 | TRBJ2-1 | . | TRBV20-1 | CSASGLDNEQFF | TGCAGTGCTAGCGGGCTAGACAATGAGCAGTTCTTC
. | 16 | TRBJ2-2 | . | TRBV10-1 | CASSPRGRELSGELFF | TGCGCCAGCAGTCCGCGGGGGCGGGAGTTGAGCGGGGAGCTGTTTTTT
TRBD1 | 18 | TRBJ2-5 | . | TRBV11-2 | CASSLESPPDRGEETQYF | TGTGCCAGCAGCTTAGAATCCCCTCCCGACAGGGGAGAAGAGACCCAGTACTTC
. | 17 | TRBJ2-3 | . | TRBV7-9 | CASSVRGLRPSTDTQYF | TGTGCCAGCAGCGTACGGGGCTTACGTCCTAGCACAGATACGCAGTATTTT
. | 14 | TRBJ1-1 | few | TRBV6-2/TRBV6-3 | CASRRGNSNTEAFF | TGTGCCAGCAGGAGAGGGAACTCGAACACTGAAGCTTTCTTT
. | 14 | TRBJ1-6 | . | TRBV27 | CASSGQRSASPLHF | TGTGCCAGCAGTGGACAGCGGAGTGCTTCACCCCTCCACTTT
. | 17 | TRBJ2-1 | . | TRBV12-3/TRBV12-4 | CASSSAWGDPTPHEQFF | TGTGCCAGCAGTTCAGCCTGGGGGGACCCGACCCCTCATGAGCAGTTCTTC
TRBD1 | 16 | TRBJ1-2 | few | TRBV6-2/TRBV6-3 | CASSFSNRGANYGYTF | TGTGCCAGCAGTTTCTCAAACAGGGGAGCTAACTATGGCTACACCTTC
TRBD1 | 13 | TRBJ2-4 | few | TRBV7-2 | CASSSTTGGNQYF | TGTGCCAGCAGTTCCACGACAGGGGGAAATCAGTACTTC
TRBD1 | 13 | TRBJ1-1 | . | TRBV29-1 | CSVAPDRGAEAFF | TGCAGCGTTGCACCCGACAGGGGGGCGGAAGCTTTCTTT
TRBD1 | 14 | TRBJ2-3 | . | TRBV20-1 | CSGIPGQGPDTQYF | TGCAGTGGCATTCCGGGACAGGGTCCAGATACGCAGTATTTT
. | 15 | TRBJ1-4 | few | TRBV3-1 | CASSQAVGLNEKLFF | TGTGCCAGCAGCCAAGCGGTCGGACTTAATGAAAAACTGTTTTTT
TRBD2 | 15 | TRBJ2-1 | few | TRBV29-1 | CSVVPSGRGGGEQFF | TGCAGCGTTGTCCCCAGCGGGAGGGGCGGAGGGGAGCAGTTCTTC
. | 14 | TRBJ1-2 | once | TRBV7-2 | CASSLVPRNYGYTF | TGTGCCAGCAGCTTAGTCCCCAGGAACTATGGCTACACCTTC
. | 12 | TRBJ2-2 | few | TRBV29-1 | CSVVWGTGELFF | TGCAGCGTTGTCTGGGGCACCGGGGAGCTGTTTTTT
. | 17 | TRBJ2-1 | . | TRBV6-2/TRBV6-3 | CASSYRDPLSSYNEQFF | TGTGCCAGCAGTTATCGGGACCCCCTGAGCTCCTACAATGAGCAGTTCTTC
. | 14 | TRBJ2-5 | few | TRBV11-2 | CASSLILGQETQYF | TGTGCCAGCAGCTTAATACTAGGGCAAGAGACCCAGTACTTC
. | 16 | TRBJ1-2 | . | TRBV14 | CASSQEDRSPYYGYTF | TGTGCCAGCAGCCAAGAAGACAGGTCCCCTTACTATGGCTACACCTTC